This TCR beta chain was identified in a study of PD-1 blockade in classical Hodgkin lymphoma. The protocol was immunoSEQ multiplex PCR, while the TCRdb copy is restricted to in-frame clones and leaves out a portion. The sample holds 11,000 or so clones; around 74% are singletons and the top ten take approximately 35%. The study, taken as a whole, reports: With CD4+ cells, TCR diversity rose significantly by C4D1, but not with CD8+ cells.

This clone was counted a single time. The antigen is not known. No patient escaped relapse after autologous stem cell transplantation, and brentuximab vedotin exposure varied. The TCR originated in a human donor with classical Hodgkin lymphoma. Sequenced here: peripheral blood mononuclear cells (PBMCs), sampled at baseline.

The CDR3 loop reads CASSSDSRSYNEQFF. As DNA, the CDR3 is TGTGCCAGCAGTTCGGACAGCCGCTCCTACAATGAGCAGTTCTTC. The chain carries TRBV6-5 and TRBJ2-1; D may be TRBD1 (6 bases). V was cut by 4 bases and J by 0 bases, with 10 bases left in between. Looked up from germline, CDR1 is MNHEY and CDR2 is SVGAGI. The CDR3 is made up of 15 amino acids.